The clone carrying this T cell receptor (beta chain) was recorded many times. Time point meaning: before trial treatment. These data are taken from a study of low-dose radiotherapy and immunotherapy resistance in tumors. The CDR3 sequence is 14 residues long. Germline loops: CDR1 GTSNPN, CDR2 SVGIG (reference sequence). V lost 2 bases and J lost 1; bases outside the gene matches: 1. TRAV- and TRBV-specific primers primed first-strand cDNA, covering alpha and beta chains. TCRs underwent 20 PCR cycles of amplification with a constant-region primer and V-primer adapter. TCRdb reprocessed the reads with MiXCR, giving one entry per CDR3 protein. The sample carries tens of thousands of distinct CDR3 sequences, 15% to 20% recorded once.

The genes are TRBV30 and TRBJ2-2, with TRBD2 matching 7 bases. The sample here was PBMCs, taken before treatment. The sequence was obtained from a male donor with prostate cancer. The CDR3 here is CAWSSGGNTGELFF. CDR3 DNA sequence: TGTGCCTGGAGTTCGGGGGGGAACACCGGGGAGCTGTTTTTT. The variable domain in full, with the rest retrieved from reference TRBV30 and TRBJ2-2, is SQTIHQWPATLVQPVGSPLSLECTVEGTSNPNLYWYRQAAGRGLQLLFYSVGIGQISSEVPQNLSASRPQDRQFILSSKKLLLSDSGFYLCAWSSGGNTGELFFGEGSRLTVL.